The 27 T cell receptor beta chains reported below all come from one sample, sequenced in a study of T cells after yellow fever vaccination. TCRdb reprocessed the 5' RACE reads with MiXCR, giving one entry per CDR3 protein. The table shows about 160,000 distinct CDR3 sequences, with approximately 9.9% occurring only once. The sequencing used CD8+ T cells sorted from PBMCs, collected 45 days after the yellow fever booster vaccination. These receptors were taken from a man between 18 and 29 years old who received the YFV17D yellow fever vaccine.

The DNA of the CDR3 is TGCGCCAGCAGCCAAGTGTTTCAGGTGAACTCTGGAAACACCATATATTTT. Translation gives CASSQVFQVNSGNTIYF. This rearrangement joins TRBV4-1 to TRBJ1-3; no clear D. Per germline, CDR1 MGHRA and CDR2 YSYEKL. The CDR3 loop spans 17 amino acids. The V gene lost 1 base and the J gene lost 0 bases, with 13 bases spanning the gap.

The chain uses TRBV7-9 and TRBJ2-3; D tentatively reads TRBD1 or TRBD2 (5 bases each). V shed 5 bases and J shed 0 bases, with 12 bases lying between them. From germline, CDR1 is SEHNR and CDR2 FQNEAQ (reference sequence). The CDR3 has 15 amino acids. The CDR3 DNA follows: TGTGCCAGCAGCCCATTTGGGGGAAGCACAGATACGCAGTATTTT. Translation gives CASSPFGGSTDTQYF.

This clonotype has a handful of counts. V and J are TRBV4-1 and TRBJ1-6; 9 positions agree with TRBD1. The length of the CDR3 is 16 residues. Per germline, CDR1 MGHRA and CDR2 YSYEKL. V shed 3 bases and J 10 bases; nucleotides not matched to a gene: 10. This CDR3 reads CASSQGQGGDWSPLHF. CDR3 DNA: TGCGCCAGCAGCCAGGGACAGGGAGGCGATTGGTCACCCCTCCACTTT.

The chain carries TRBV4-3 and TRBJ2-1, with 10 positions matching TRBD2. CDR3 length: 17 residues. Germline V gene data show CDR1 as LGHNA and CDR2 as YSLEER. The V gene end was trimmed by 0 bases and the J gene end by 10 bases; junction bases not matched to a gene: 12. Written as DNA, the CDR3 is TGCGCCAGCAGCCAAGATTTAGTCCAGCGGGGGGGCCGCGAGCAGTTCTTC. It codes for CASSQDLVQRGGREQFF.

This clonotype was detected many times. The chain has TRBV10-3 and TRBJ2-7; perhaps TRBD1 as D (6 bases). Per the germline V gene, CDR1 is ENHRY and CDR2 is SYGVKD. The length of the CDR3 is 15 residues. Trimming removed 3 bases at V and 2 bases at J, with 14 bases between. Here the CDR3 reads CAISDPGGAAYEQYV. The CDR3 DNA follows: TGTGCCATCAGTGACCCTGGGGGCGCGGCCTACGAGCAGTACGTC.

This chain's CDR3 is CASSYARAEAFF. Written as DNA, the CDR3 is TGTGCCAGCAGCTACGCGCGGGCAGAAGCTTTCTTT. This chain uses TRBV5-6 with TRBJ1-1; D unresolved. The CDR3 has 12 amino acids. Germline CDR1 and CDR2: SGHDT and YYEEEE. V dropped 3 bases and J dropped 8 bases, with 11 bases sitting between them.

This clonotype was recorded at least ten times. V is TRBV29-1 and J is TRBJ2-3; D not resolved. Deletions cut 2 bases from V and 1 base from J, with 7 bases between. CDR3 length: 13 amino acids. Germline CDR1 SQVTM, CDR2 ANQGSEA. DNA for the CDR3: TGCAGCGTTGAAAACCCCGGCACAGATACGCAGTATTTT. This codes for CSVENPGTDTQYF.

The J gene is TRBJ1-2, the V gene TRBV6-5; unclear D gene. Germline CDR1 and CDR2: MNHEY and SVGAGI. The V end was cut by 0 bases, the J end by 1 base, with 3 bases between. This CDR3 spans 13 amino acids. For the CDR3, the DNA is TGTGCCAGCAGTTACTCAGATAACTATGGCTACACCTTC. Amino acid sequence: CASSYSDNYGYTF.

V gene TRBV27 combines with J gene TRBJ2-7; tentatively, D is TRBD1 (5 bases). The CDR3 is 13 amino acids. V lost 2 bases and J 6 bases, leaving 11 bases between the germline ends. CDR1 is MNHEY and CDR2 is SMNVEV in the germline V gene (reference sequence). The chain's CDR3 is CASSLLGAREQYV. The CDR3 coding sequence is TGTGCCAGCAGTTTACTAGGGGCACGCGAGCAGTACGTC.

This clonotype turned up a few times. The chain couples TRBV6-1 to TRBJ2-7; D not resolved. The CDR3 has 15 amino acids. Germline CDR1 reads MNHNS; CDR2 reads SASEGT. The V end was cut by 2 bases, the J end by 0 bases, with 11 bases between. CDR3 bases: TGTGCCAGCAGTGAATTTTTCACTGCCTCCTACGAGCAGTACGTC. It encodes CASSEFFTASYEQYV.

The chain recombines TRBV19 with TRBJ1-6; no definite D call. Germline-derived CDR1 and CDR2 are LNHDA and SQIVND (reference sequence). The CDR3 contains 14 residues. Trimming took 5 bases from V and 0 from J, leaving 5 bases between them. This CDR3 reads CASSVDSYNSPLHF. The CDR3 nucleotides read TGTGCCAGTAGTGTCGACTCCTATAATTCACCCCTCCACTTT.

The chain employs TRBV9 and TRBJ2-3; 8 nucleotides line up with TRBD1. Per germline, CDR1 SGDLS and CDR2 YYNGEE. This CDR3 comprises 15 residues. Trimming took 0 bases from V and 0 from J; bases not matched to a gene: 0. Written as DNA, the CDR3 is TGTGCCAGCAGCGTAGGGGACAGGAGCACAGATACGCAGTATTTT. This sequence encodes CASSVGDRSTDTQYF. Complete variable domain (other parts from reference TRBV9 and TRBJ2-3): DSGVTQTPKHLITATGQRVTLRCSPRSGDLSVYWYQQSLDQGLQFLIQYYNGEERAKGNILERFSAQQFPDLHSELNLSSLELGDSALYFCASSVGDRSTDTQYFGPGTRLTVL.

The rearrangement links TRBV19 to TRBJ1-5, with D perhaps matching TRBD1 (6 bases). The V gene's germline CDR1 is LNHDA and CDR2 SQIVND (reference sequence). V lost 11 bases to trimming and J lost 0 bases, with 11 bases between them. The CDR3 totals 13 residues. The CDR3 bases are TGTGCCTCCAGGGGACATAGCAATCAGCCCCAGCATTTT. Its protein product is CASRGHSNQPQHF.

This rearrangement joins TRBV6-5 to TRBJ2-1; the D gene is possibly TRBD2 (5 bases). V shed 2 bases and J shed 7 bases, with 9 bases lying between them. CDR3 length: 13 residues. Per germline, CDR1 MNHEY and CDR2 SVGAGI. The CDR3 loop is CASSYSGLNEQFF. The CDR3 DNA follows: TGTGCCAGCAGTTACAGCGGCCTAAATGAGCAGTTCTTC.

This clonotype is medium-sized within its sample. The rearrangement links TRBV6-2 or TRBV6-3 to TRBJ2-7, with 9 bases that match TRBD1. CDR3 size: 15 residues. The V gene's germline CDR1 is MNHEY and CDR2 SVGEGT. With V trimmed by 6 bases and J by 2 bases, 8 bases remained unmatched. The CDR3 sequence is CASSLGQGPTYEQYV. As DNA, the CDR3 is TGTGCCAGCAGCCTCGGACAGGGGCCAACCTACGAGCAGTACGTC.

This clonotype occurred a few times. The chain uses TRBV7-9 and TRBJ1-3, with D hard to call. The germline gives CDR1 SEHNR, CDR2 FQNEAQ (reference sequence). The CDR3 is 15 residues long. V shed 5 bases and J shed 1 base, with 12 bases lying between them. As DNA, the CDR3 is TGTGCCAGCAGCCCTACAGTGCTTTCTGGAAACACCATATATTTT. This sequence encodes CASSPTVLSGNTIYF. The full variable domain, completed using reference TRBV7-9 and TRBJ1-3, is DTGVSQNPRHKITKRGQNVTFRCDPISEHNRLYWYRQTLGQGPEFLTYFQNEAQLEKSRLLSDRFSAERPKGSFSTLEIQRTEQGDSAMYLCASSPTVLSGNTIYFGEGSWLTVV.

This clonotype was detected a few times. V is TRBV7-2 and J is TRBJ2-1; 10 bases match TRBD2. Losses at the gene ends were 3 bases for V and 5 bases for J; bases not matched to a gene: 13. CDR1 and CDR2 from the germline V gene are SGHTA and FQGNSA. There are 18 residues in the CDR3. CDR3 coding DNA: TGTGCCAGCAGCTTTGGGCCCCTCCTAGCGGGGGCCAACAATGAGCAGTTCTTC. Encoded protein: CASSFGPLLAGANNEQFF.

A few counts support this clonotype. The genes are TRBV6-2 or TRBV6-3 and TRBJ1-1; D possibly corresponds to TRBD1 (6 bases). V gave up 0 bases and J gave up 3 bases, with 20 bases separating them. CDR3 length equals 18 residues. Per germline, CDR1 MNHEY and CDR2 SVGEGT. The CDR3 DNA follows: TGTGCCAGCAGTTACTCCCTTGGTGACGGAGGGGGATACACTGAAGCTTTCTTT. Its translation is CASSYSLGDGGGYTEAFF.

This clonotype was detected only a few times. The chain combines TRBV4-1 with TRBJ1-6; 9 nucleotides align to TRBD1. Losses at the gene ends were 1 base for V and 9 bases for J; bases not matched to a gene: 7. Germline values: CDR1 MGHRA, CDR2 YSYEKL. The CDR3 has 16 residues. The CDR3 is CASSQVGQGLGSPLHF. CDR3 sequence (DNA): TGCGCCAGCAGCCAAGTGGGACAGGGCCTGGGTTCACCCCTCCACTTT.

The rearrangement links TRBV6-2 or TRBV6-3 to TRBJ2-7; TRBD2 agrees at 7 bases. The CDR3 spans 16 residues. From germline, CDR1 is MNHEY and CDR2 SVGEGT. The J segment lost 6 bases and the V segment lost 5 bases, leaving 16 bases of the junction unmatched. CDR3 in amino acids: CASSRWTSKMVAEQYV. CDR3 in DNA: TGTGCCAGCAGTAGGTGGACTAGTAAGATGGTCGCCGAGCAGTACGTC.

This clonotype has more than one count but fewer than ten. The chain employs TRBV4-1 and TRBJ1-5; 7 bases map to TRBD1. Germline V gene lookup returns CDR1 MGHRA and CDR2 YSYEKL. This CDR3 has 15 amino acids. J was trimmed by 0 bases and V by 1 base; bases with no gene match: 0. The CDR3 DNA is TGCGCCAGCAGCCAAGGGGACAGTAGCAATCAGCCCCAGCATTTT. Translating it yields CASSQGDSSNQPQHF.

This sequence joins TRBV20-1 and TRBJ2-5; D is uncertain. Germline lookup yields CDR1 DFQATT and CDR2 SNEGSKA (reference sequence). CDR3 length: 12 amino acids. V gave up 3 bases and J gave up 6 bases, with 11 bases separating them. CDR3 protein: CSASRAEKTQYF. The CDR3, as DNA: TGCAGTGCTAGCCGGGCAGAAAAGACCCAGTACTTC.

A few counts support this clonotype. The chain carries TRBV7-9 and TRBJ2-3; the D gene is possibly TRBD1 (5 bases). CDR3 length equals 13 residues. In germline, CDR1 is SEHNR, CDR2 FQNEAQ (reference sequence). V was shortened by 11 bases and J by 2 bases, with 14 bases between the two germline ends. CDR3 nucleotide sequence: TGTGCCCGAAGACAGCTACTCACAGATACGCAGTATTTT. It yields the protein CARRQLLTDTQYF.

The chain carries TRBV4-1 and TRBJ2-5; 10 bases map to TRBD1. The CDR3 loop spans 16 amino acids. The trim removed 1 base at V and 5 bases at J, leaving 7 bases unmatched. Per germline, CDR1 MGHRA and CDR2 YSYEKL. The CDR3 here is CASSQVGTGVWETQYF. The DNA for the CDR3 is TGCGCCAGCAGCCAAGTGGGGACAGGGGTTTGGGAGACCCAGTACTTC.

J is TRBJ1-2 and V is TRBV12-3 or TRBV12-4; weak D call: TRBD1 (5 bases). The ends were cut back, 0 bases at V and 4 bases at J, with 9 bases in the middle. The CDR3 spans 14 residues. CDR3 bases: TGTGCCAGCAGTTTAGCGGGGGGGAGCTATGGCTACACCTTC. Translation gives CASSLAGGSYGYTF.

This chain uses TRBV6-5 with TRBJ2-1; D remains ambiguous. Germline lookup yields CDR1 MNHEY and CDR2 SVGAGI. CDR3 length: 15 residues. V lost 4 bases and J lost 0, with 10 bases in between. CDR3 region: CASSLAGRSYNEQFF. Written as DNA, the CDR3 is TGTGCCAGCAGTTTAGCCGGTCGCTCCTACAATGAGCAGTTCTTC.

This clonotype was observed a handful of times. The genes are TRBV7-9 and TRBJ2-7; either TRBD1 or TRBD2 may fit D (5 bases each). This CDR3 is built from 13 residues. Per germline, CDR1 SEHNR and CDR2 FQNEAQ (reference sequence). The V end lost 3 bases, the J end lost 2 bases, and 8 bases lay between the germline ends. CDR3 bases: TGTGCCAGCAGCTTGGGACCCCCCTACGAGCAGTACGTC. Translation gives CASSLGPPYEQYV.